This T cell receptor (beta chain) was sequenced in a study of cytomegalovirus exposure and HLA in healthy donors. Trimming left V 8 bases short and J 8 bases short, with 22 bases between. The germline V gene has CDR1 GTSNPN and CDR2 SVGIG (reference sequence). The CDR3 is 13 amino acids. Both 60 Vbeta primers and 13 Jbeta primers went into the PCR. The assay was immunoSEQ multiplex PCR, and TCRdb's table has in-frame clones only and misses some. The table includes 100,000 to 150,000 clones, roughly 80% detected once. This receptor was obtained from a man younger than 35 in good health and CMV-seropositive. The chain recombines TRBV30 with TRBJ2-7; possible D gene TRBD1, 7 bases. The material sequenced was PBMCs. The chain's CDR3 is CAGGTGQAPQQYF. For the CDR3, the DNA is TGTGCCGGGGGGACCGGACAGGCCCCTCAGCAGTACTTC.